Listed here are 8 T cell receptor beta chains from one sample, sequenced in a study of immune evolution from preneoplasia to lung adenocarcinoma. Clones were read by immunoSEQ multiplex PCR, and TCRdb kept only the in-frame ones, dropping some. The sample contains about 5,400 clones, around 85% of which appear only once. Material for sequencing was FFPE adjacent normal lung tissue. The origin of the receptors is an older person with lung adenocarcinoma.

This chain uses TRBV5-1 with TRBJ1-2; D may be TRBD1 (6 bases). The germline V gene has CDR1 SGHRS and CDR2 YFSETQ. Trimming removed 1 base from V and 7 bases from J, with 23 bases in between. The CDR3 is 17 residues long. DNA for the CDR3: TGCGCCAGCAGCTTGTTCTCTCCAGGGGCGAACACGGGTGGCTACACCTTC. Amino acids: CASSLFSPGANTGGYTF.

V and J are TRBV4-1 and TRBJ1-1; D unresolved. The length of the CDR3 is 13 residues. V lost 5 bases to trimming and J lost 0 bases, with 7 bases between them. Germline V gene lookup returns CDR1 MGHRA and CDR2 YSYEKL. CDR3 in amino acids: CASSAYMNTEAFF. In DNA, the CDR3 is TGCGCCAGCAGCGCCTATATGAACACTGAAGCTTTCTTT.

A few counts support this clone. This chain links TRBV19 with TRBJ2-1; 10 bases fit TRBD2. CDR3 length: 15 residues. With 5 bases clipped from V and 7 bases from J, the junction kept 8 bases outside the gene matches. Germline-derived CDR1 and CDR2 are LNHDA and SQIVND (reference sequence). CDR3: CASSGRASGRNEQFF. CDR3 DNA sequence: TGTGCCAGTAGTGGCCGGGCTAGCGGGAGAAATGAGCAGTTCTTC.

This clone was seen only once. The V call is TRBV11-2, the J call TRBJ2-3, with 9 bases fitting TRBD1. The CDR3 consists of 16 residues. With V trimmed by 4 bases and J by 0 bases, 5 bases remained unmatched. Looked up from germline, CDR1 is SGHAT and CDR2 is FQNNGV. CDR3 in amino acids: CASSSPGQGSTDTQYF. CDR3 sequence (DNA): TGTGCCAGCAGCTCGCCCGGACAGGGGAGCACAGATACGCAGTATTTT.

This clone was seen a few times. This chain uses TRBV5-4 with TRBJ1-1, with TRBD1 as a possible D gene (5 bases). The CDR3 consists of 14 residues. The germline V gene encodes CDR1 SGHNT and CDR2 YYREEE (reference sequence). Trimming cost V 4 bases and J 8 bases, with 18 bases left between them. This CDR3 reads CASSQGWARTEAFF. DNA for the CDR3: TGTGCCAGCAGCCAGGGATGGGCGCGGACGGAAGCTTTCTTT. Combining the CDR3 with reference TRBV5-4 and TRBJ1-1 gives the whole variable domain ETGVTQSPTHLIKTRGQQVTLRCSSQSGHNTVSWYQQALGQGPQFIFQYYREEENGRGNFPPRFSGLQFPNYSSELNVNALELDDSALYLCASSQGWARTEAFFGQGTRLTVV.

The CDR3 bases are TGCAGCGTTGAAGACGGGAGGGGAACAGATACGCAGTATTTT. This sequence encodes CSVEDGRGTDTQYF. The rearrangement uses TRBV29-1 and TRBJ2-3, with 8 bases aligning to TRBD2. Germline values: CDR1 SQVTM, CDR2 ANQGSEA. There are 14 residues in the CDR3. The trim removed 0 bases at V and 3 bases at J, leaving 2 bases unmatched.

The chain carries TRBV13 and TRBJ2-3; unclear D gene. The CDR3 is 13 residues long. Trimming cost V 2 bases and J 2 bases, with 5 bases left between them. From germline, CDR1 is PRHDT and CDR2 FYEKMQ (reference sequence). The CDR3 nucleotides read TGTGCCAGCAGCTTATATACCACAGATACGCAGTATTTT. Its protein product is CASSLYTTDTQYF.

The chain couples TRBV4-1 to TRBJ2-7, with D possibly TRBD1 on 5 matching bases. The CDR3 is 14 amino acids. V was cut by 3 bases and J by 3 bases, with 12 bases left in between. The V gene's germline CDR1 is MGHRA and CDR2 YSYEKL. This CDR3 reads CASSHDSGSYEQYF. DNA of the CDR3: TGCGCCAGCAGCCACGACAGTGGTAGCTACGAGCAGTACTTC.